The clone carrying this T cell receptor (beta chain) was seen a handful of times. Its antigen is not known. The second PCR ran about 6 to 11 cycles with a sample-barcoded 5' primer and J-beta primers. TCRdb called the 5' RACE reads again in MiXCR, with one record for every CDR3 protein. Here the sample spans hundreds of thousands of distinct CDR3 sequences, roughly 50% being singletons. Healthy Caucasians from Russia aged roughly 6 to 95 served as donors. Samples each yielded at least 5 micrograms of total RNA. The CDR3 sequence is 18 residues long. The germline V gene has CDR1 MNHEY and CDR2 SVGEGT. Deletions cut 2 bases from V and 0 bases from J, with 20 bases between. This record comes from a study of blood T cells in healthy people across ages. Whole-study findings and limits: In older individuals, TCR beta diversity per million T cells was lower, falling roughly linearly with age.

This sequence was found in a middle-aged man in good health. The chain combines TRBV6-2 or TRBV6-3 with TRBJ2-7; D perhaps matches TRBD1 (5 bases). Material: blood. Here the CDR3 reads CASSYPQGSARSSYEQYF. CDR3 nucleotide sequence: TGTGCCAGCAGTTACCCCCAGGGTAGTGCCAGAAGCTCCTACGAGCAGTACTTC.